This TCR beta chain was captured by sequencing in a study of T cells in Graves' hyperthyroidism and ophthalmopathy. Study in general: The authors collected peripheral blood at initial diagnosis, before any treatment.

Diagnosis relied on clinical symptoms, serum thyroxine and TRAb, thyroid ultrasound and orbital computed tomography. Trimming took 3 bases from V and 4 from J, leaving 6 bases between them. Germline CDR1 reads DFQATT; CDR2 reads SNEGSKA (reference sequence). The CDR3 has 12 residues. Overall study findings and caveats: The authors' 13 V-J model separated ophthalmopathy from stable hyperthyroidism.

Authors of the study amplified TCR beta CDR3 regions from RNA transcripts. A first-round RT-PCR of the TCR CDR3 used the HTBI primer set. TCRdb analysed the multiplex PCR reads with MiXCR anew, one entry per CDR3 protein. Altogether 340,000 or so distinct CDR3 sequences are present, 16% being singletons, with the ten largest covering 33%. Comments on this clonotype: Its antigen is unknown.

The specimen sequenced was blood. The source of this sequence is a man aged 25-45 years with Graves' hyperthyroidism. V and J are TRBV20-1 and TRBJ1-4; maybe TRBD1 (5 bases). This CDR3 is CSARRGNEKLFF. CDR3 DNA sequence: TGCAGTGCTAGGAGGGGTAATGAAAAACTGTTTTTT.